These T cell receptor beta chains were read from a single sample in a study of patients and donors after allogeneic stem cell transplantation. TCRdb itself ran the RT-PCR reads through MiXCR, one entry per CDR3 protein. This table has fewer than 250,000 distinct CDR3 sequences, around 14% appearing once. Input material: blood, either unsorted or a sorted T cell fraction (not recorded which). The receptor set was obtained from a human donor who was either an allogeneic HSCT recipient or a stem cell or donor lymphocyte infusion donor (not recorded which). It is not recorded whose cells these are; they may come from a transplant donor. The CDR3 runs from the conserved cysteine through the conserved F or W. The D gene is left open where the match is weak. Some rows have no size entry. The others give once, few or many, or a class for an expanded clone.

>NA|NA|TRBV24-1|TRBJ2-5
CAVSQGEQVQYF
TGTGCCGTTAGTCAAGGGGAACAGGTCCAGTACTTC
>few|TRBD2|TRBV20-1|TRBJ2-1
CSARDRRGGWDNEQFF
TGCAGTGCTAGAGATCGGCGGGGGGGCTGGGACAATGAGCAGTTCTTC
>once|NA|TRBV2|TRBJ1-5
CASKGQINSNQPQHF
TGTGCCAGCAAGGGGCAGATTAATAGCAATCAGCCCCAGCATTTT
>NA|TRBD1|TRBV5-5|TRBJ2-3
CASSLETGGLTDTQYF
TGTGCCAGCAGCTTGGAAACAGGGGGTCTCACAGATACGCAGTATTTT
>few|TRBD1|TRBV6-1|TRBJ2-7
CASSEIPGQGAHEQYF
TGTGCCAGCAGTGAAATACCGGGACAGGGGGCACACGAGCAGTACTTC
>many|TRBD1|TRBV11-2|TRBJ2-1
CASSLGGFTYNEQFF
TGTGCCAGCAGTTTAGGGGGCTTTACCTACAATGAGCAGTTCTTC
>NA|NA|TRBV20-1|TRBJ1-1
CSVGVDTEAFF
TGCAGTGTGGGGGTGGACACTGAAGCTTTCTTT
>NA|NA|TRBV12-5|TRBJ1-1
CASGLVVDGNTEAFF
TGTGCTAGTGGTTTGGTGGTAGACGGGAACACTGAAGCTTTCTTT
>NA|NA|TRBV1|TRBJ2-4
CTSSQDFADRGRNIQYF
TGCACCAGCAGCCAAGACTTTGCGGACAGGGGAAGAAACATTCAGTACTTC
>few|TRBD2|TRBV6-4|TRBJ2-1
CASSAAGGSYNEQFF
TGTGCCAGCAGTGCCGCGGGGGGATCCTACAATGAGCAGTTCTTC
>many|NA|TRBV27|TRBJ1-5
CASGDDRNKHF
TGTGCCAGCGGTGACGACAGGAACAAGCATTTT
>NA|TRBD1|TRBV2|TRBJ2-1
CASSEQQGALGNEQFF
TGTGCCAGCAGTGAACAGCAGGGGGCCTTGGGCAATGAGCAGTTCTTC
>many|NA|TRBV2|TRBJ1-1
CASSEALGTKNTEAFF
TGTGCCAGCAGTGAAGCGTTGGGCACCAAGAACACTGAAGCTTTCTTT
>NA|NA|TRBV28|TRBJ2-5
CASLGGTLHRKTQYF
TGTGCCAGCCTGGGGGGGACACTTCACCGGAAGACCCAGTACTTC
>NA|TRBD1|TRBV6-1|TRBJ1-2
CAAKGGRGAYGYTF
TGTGCCGCCAAAGGGGGCAGGGGAGCATATGGCTACACCTTC
>many|NA|TRBV5-6|TRBJ2-4
CASSLIRHLAKNIQYF
TGTGCCAGCAGCTTGATTCGACACCTAGCCAAAAACATTCAGTACTTC
>NA|NA|TRBV18|TRBJ1-5
CASSRTASNQPQHF
TGTGCCAGCTCACGGACAGCTTCCAATCAGCCCCAGCATTTT
>once|TRBD1|TRBV2|TRBJ2-7
CASSDSFRQGYEQYF
TGTGCCAGCAGTGACTCTTTCAGACAGGGTTACGAGCAGTACTTC
>many|NA|TRBV5-1|TRBJ1-3
CASSLEGNNPGNTIYF
TGCGCCAGCAGCTTGGAGGGGAACAACCCCGGGAACACCATATATTTT
>NA|NA|TRBV5-6|TRBJ2-2
CASSLGLSGELFF
TGTGCCAGCAGCTTGGGTCTCTCCGGGGAGCTGTTTTTT
>few|NA|TRBV9|TRBJ1-3
CASSPSAGDRADTIYF
TGTGCCAGCAGCCCCTCCGCGGGCGACCGCGCCGACACCATATATTTT
>few|TRBD2|TRBV5-1|TRBJ2-1
CASSVGSGLEDNEQFF
TGCGCCAGCAGCGTGGGTTCGGGACTAGAGGACAATGAGCAGTTCTTC
>few|NA|TRBV7-2|TRBJ2-1
CASSRSWGNNEQFF
TGTGCCAGCAGCCGCAGCTGGGGAAACAATGAGCAGTTCTTC
>few|NA|TRBV9|TRBJ1-3
CASSVAPDSGNTIYF
TGTGCCAGCAGCGTAGCCCCCGACTCTGGAAACACCATATATTTT
>once|NA|TRBV25-1|TRBJ2-7
CASSEPGYLYEQYF
TGTGCCAGCAGTGAGCCGGGGTACCTTTACGAGCAGTACTTC
>few|TRBD2|TRBV2|TRBJ2-7
CASKSTSGVMAPYEQYF
TGTGCCAGCAAATCGACTAGCGGAGTTATGGCCCCCTACGAGCAGTACTTC
>NA|NA|TRBV19|TRBJ2-1
CASSLLIGSGDNEQFF
TGTGCCAGTAGTCTCCTCATCGGGAGTGGGGACAATGAGCAGTTCTTC
>NA|TRBD1|TRBV20-1|TRBJ1-5
CSASNRGLGSNQPQHF
TGCAGTGCTAGTAACAGGGGGCTGGGAAGCAATCAGCCCCAGCATTTT
>few|NA|TRBV6-5|TRBJ2-7
CASSYFGGAKEQYF
TGTGCCAGCAGTTACTTTGGGGGGGCTAAGGAGCAGTACTTC
>many|NA|TRBV6-5|TRBJ2-1
CASSYARRYNEQFF
TGTGCCAGCAGTTATGCAAGACGGTACAATGAGCAGTTCTTC
>few|NA|TRBV7-8|TRBJ1-5
CASSLMGSPLYSNQPQHF
TGTGCCAGCAGCTTAATGGGGTCCCCCCTTTATAGCAATCAGCCCCAGCATTTT
>many|NA|TRBV7-2|TRBJ1-1
CASTSTSRNTEAFF
TGTGCCAGCACGTCAACAAGTCGGAACACTGAAGCTTTCTTT
>NA|TRBD1|TRBV10-3|TRBJ2-1
CAISPHQTGAGSEQFF
TGTGCCATCAGCCCTCACCAGACAGGGGCAGGGAGTGAGCAGTTCTTC
>few|TRBD1|TRBV20-1|TRBJ2-1
CSATGQSLWNEQFF
TGCAGTGCCACGGGACAGTCTCTTTGGAATGAGCAGTTCTTC
>few|TRBD2|TRBV5-4|TRBJ2-5
CASRTGTSGSQETQYF
TGTGCCAGCAGAACCGGGACTAGCGGTTCCCAAGAGACCCAGTACTTC
>few|NA|TRBV2|TRBJ2-7
CASHLSYEQYF
TGTGCCAGCCACCTTTCCTACGAGCAGTACTTC
>NA|NA|TRBV6-1|TRBJ1-1
CASSADFGGFMNTEAFF
TGTGCCAGCAGTGCCGACTTCGGGGGGTTCATGAACACTGAAGCTTTCTTT
>once|TRBD2|TRBV4-2|TRBJ2-4
CASSQARGGFAKNIQYF
TGTGCCAGCAGCCAGGCCCGGGGAGGGTTCGCCAAAAACATTCAGTACTTC
>few|NA|TRBV10-3|TRBJ2-2
CAITTNTGELFF
TGTGCCATCACTACGAACACCGGGGAGCTGTTTTTT
>NA|NA|TRBV4-2|TRBJ2-7
CASSQDRVSSYEQYF
TGTGCCAGCAGCCAAGACAGGGTTAGCTCCTACGAGCAGTACTTC
>NA|TRBD2|TRBV3-1|TRBJ2-3
CASSQVGPSGGVADTQYF
TGTGCCAGCAGCCAAGTTGGGCCTAGCGGGGGGGTGGCAGATACGCAGTATTTT
>few|TRBD1|TRBV20-1|TRBJ1-1
CSARLRQGEAFF
TGCAGTGCTAGGCTGCGACAGGGTGAAGCTTTCTTT
>many|NA|TRBV15|TRBJ1-2
CATSRVGRNYTF
TGTGCCACCAGCAGAGTCGGCAGAAACTACACCTTC
>NA|NA|TRBV5-1|TRBJ1-5
CAIRDRGNQPQHF
TGCGCCATTCGGGACCGGGGGAATCAGCCCCAGCATTTT
>NA|NA|TRBV5-1|TRBJ2-3
CASSLSLTDTQYF
TGCGCCAGCAGCTTGTCGCTGACAGATACGCAGTATTTT
>many|NA|TRBV12-3/TRBV12-4|TRBJ1-2
CASSLRGWGYTF
TGTGCCAGCAGTTTACGGGGCTGGGGCTACACCTTC
>few|NA|TRBV6-1|TRBJ1-6
CASSEGGGGSPLHF
TGTGCCAGCAGTGAAGGAGGAGGAGGCTCACCCCTCCACTTT
>few|NA|TRBV5-1|TRBJ2-3
CASSLRGMGTDTQYF
TGCGCCAGCAGCTTACGAGGGATGGGCACAGATACGCAGTATTTT
>few|TRBD2|TRBV11-2|TRBJ2-5
CASNPGLAQETQYF
TGTGCCAGCAACCCGGGACTAGCGCAAGAGACCCAGTACTTC